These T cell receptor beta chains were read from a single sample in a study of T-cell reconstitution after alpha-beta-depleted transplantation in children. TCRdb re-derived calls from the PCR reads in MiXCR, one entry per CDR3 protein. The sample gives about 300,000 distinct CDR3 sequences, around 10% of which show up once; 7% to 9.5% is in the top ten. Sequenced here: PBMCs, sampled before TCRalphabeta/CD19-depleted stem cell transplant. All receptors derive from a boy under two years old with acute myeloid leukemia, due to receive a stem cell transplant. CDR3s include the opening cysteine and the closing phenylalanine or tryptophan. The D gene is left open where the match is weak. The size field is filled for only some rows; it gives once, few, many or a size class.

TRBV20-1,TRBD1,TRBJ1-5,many,TGCAGTGCTAGATCCCTAAGGACAGGGACCCCTTCTAACCAGCCCCAGCATTTT,CSARSLRTGTPSNQPQHF
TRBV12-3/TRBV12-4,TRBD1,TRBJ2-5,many,TGTGCCAGCAGTTCGCGACAGGGTGGAGAGACCCAGTACTTC,CASSSRQGGETQYF
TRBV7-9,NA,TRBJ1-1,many,TGTGCCAGCAGCTTACCCCAGAGGGACAACCTGAACACTGAAGCTTTCTTT,CASSLPQRDNLNTEAFF
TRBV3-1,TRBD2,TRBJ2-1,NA,TGTCCCAGCAGCCTAGCGGGGACTGAGCAGTTCTTC,CPSSLAGTEQFF
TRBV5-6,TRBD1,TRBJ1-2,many,TGTGCCAGCAGCCTAATGGACAGGGGGCCAGGCTACACCTTC,CASSLMDRGPGYTF
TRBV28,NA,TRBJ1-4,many,TGTGCCAGCATCAGATCCGGGGGGCGAGGTGAAAAACTGTTTTTT,CASIRSGGRGEKLFF
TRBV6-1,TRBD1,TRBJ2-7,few,TGTGCCAGCAGTGAAGCCCCCCCGGGACAGTTTCTATACGAGCAGTACTTC,CASSEAPPGQFLYEQYF
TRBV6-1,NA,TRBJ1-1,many,TGTGCCAGCAGTGAACAGGGGATGAACACTGAAGCTTTCTTT,CASSEQGMNTEAFF
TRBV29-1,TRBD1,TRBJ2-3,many,TGCAGCGCTTGGACAGGTAGCACAGATACGCAGTATTTT,CSAWTGSTDTQYF
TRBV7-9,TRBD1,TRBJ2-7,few,TGTGCCAGCAGCAGGACAGGGCAACACGAGCAGTACTTC,CASSRTGQHEQYF
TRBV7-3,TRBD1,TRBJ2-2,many,TGTGCCAGCAGCCTACGGGACAGGGGAGACACCGGGGAGCTGTTTTTT,CASSLRDRGDTGELFF
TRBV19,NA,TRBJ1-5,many,TGTGCCAGTACGAGGGAAGGCCCCCAGCATTTT,CASTREGPQHF
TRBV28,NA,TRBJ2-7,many,TGTGCCATGATCTACGAGCAGTACTTC,CAMIYEQYF
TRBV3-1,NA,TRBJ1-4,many,TGTGCCAGCAGCCAGGGTGCAACTAATGAAAAACTGTTTTTT,CASSQGATNEKLFF
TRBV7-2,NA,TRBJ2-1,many,TGTGCCAGCAGCTTTGACGGACCCCCTTACAATGAGCAGTTCTTC,CASSFDGPPYNEQFF
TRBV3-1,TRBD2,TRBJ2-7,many,TGTGCCAGCAGCCAAGTTGGGGCTAGCGGGAGCCTCTACGAGCAGTACTTC,CASSQVGASGSLYEQYF
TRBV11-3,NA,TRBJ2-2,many,TGTGCCAGCAGCTTAAACGTGGCCCGGGACGGCGGGGAGCTGTTTTTT,CASSLNVARDGGELFF
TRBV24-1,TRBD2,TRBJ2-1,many,TGTGCCACCAGTGACTCGGGACTAGCGGGAGTGTATGAGCAGTTCTTC,CATSDSGLAGVYEQFF
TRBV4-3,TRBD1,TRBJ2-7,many,TGCGCCAGCAGCCTGATACAGGGGGCGAGGGAGCAGTACTTC,CASSLIQGAREQYF
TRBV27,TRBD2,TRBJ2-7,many,TGTGCCAGCAGAACCGGGACTAGCGGGTCCTACGAGCAGTACTTC,CASRTGTSGSYEQYF
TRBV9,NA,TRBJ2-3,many,TGTGCCAGCAGCCCAGGGACCACAGATACGCAGTATTTT,CASSPGTTDTQYF
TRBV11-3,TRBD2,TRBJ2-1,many,TGTGCCAGCACCCCTCTAGCGGGAGTACCCAATGAGCAGTTCTTC,CASTPLAGVPNEQFF
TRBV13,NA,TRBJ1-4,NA,TGTCCCAGCAGCTTAGGGGCAACTAATGAAAAACTGTTTTTT,CPSSLGATNEKLFF
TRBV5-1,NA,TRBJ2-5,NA,TGCGCCAGCAGCGGACGCCAAGAGACCCAGTACTTC,CASSGRQETQYF
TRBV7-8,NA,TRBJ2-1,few,TGTGCCAGCAGCTCGGGCTGGGCGGGCACCTACAATGAGCAGTTCTTC,CASSSGWAGTYNEQFF
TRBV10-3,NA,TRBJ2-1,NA,TGTGCCATCAGTGGGGACTGCAGGGGCAATGAGCAGTTCTTC,CAISGDCRGNEQFF
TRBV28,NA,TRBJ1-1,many,TGTGCCAGCAGTCGATTCCGTCCTGAAGCTTTCTTT,CASSRFRPEAFF
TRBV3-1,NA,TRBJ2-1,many,TGTGCCAGCAGCCAAGTGGGGTATGAGCAGTTCTTC,CASSQVGYEQFF
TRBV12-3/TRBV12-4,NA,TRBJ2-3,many,TGTGCCAGCAGTTTCGGGGGAGCAGGTGATACGCAGTATTTT,CASSFGGAGDTQYF
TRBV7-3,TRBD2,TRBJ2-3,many,TGTGCCAGCAGCTCGCGACTAGCGGGAGGCATGTCAGATACGCAGTATTTT,CASSSRLAGGMSDTQYF
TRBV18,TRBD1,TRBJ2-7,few,TGTGCCAGCTCACCCCGACCCGGGACAGGGAACTACGAGCAGTACTTC,CASSPRPGTGNYEQYF
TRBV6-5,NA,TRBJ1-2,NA,TGTGCCAGCAGTAATCGGGGCTTCTATGGCTACACCTTC,CASSNRGFYGYTF
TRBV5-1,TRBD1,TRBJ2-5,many,TGCGCCAGCAGCTTGTACACAGGGGCTATGTGGGAGACCCAGTACTTC,CASSLYTGAMWETQYF
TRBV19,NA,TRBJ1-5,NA,TGTGCCAGCGCTACGGTAAACAATCAGCCCCAGCATTTT,CASATVNNQPQHF
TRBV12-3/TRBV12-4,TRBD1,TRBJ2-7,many,TGTGCCAGCAGTTTCGGGACAGGGTACGAGCAGTACTTC,CASSFGTGYEQYF
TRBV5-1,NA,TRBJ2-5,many,TGCGCCAGCAGCCACGGAACCTGGCTAGGGGAGACCCAGTACTTC,CASSHGTWLGETQYF
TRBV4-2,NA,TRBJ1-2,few,TGTGCCAGCAGCCCCGCCGCAGGGTCGTTCTATGGCTACACCTTC,CASSPAAGSFYGYTF
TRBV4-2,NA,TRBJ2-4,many,TGTGCCAGCAGCCGGGGCGGGATCACCGGGAAAAACATTCAGTACTTC,CASSRGGITGKNIQYF
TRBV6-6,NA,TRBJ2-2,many,TGTGCAGCCAGGGCGTCCGGGGAGCTGTTTTTT,CAARASGELFF